This record looks at one T cell receptor (beta chain) sequence and its context. All recovered Cohort 3 donors got two negative PCRs, got clearance, or saw symptom resolution. The source of the sample is a study of blood T cell repertoires in COVID-19. Study-level background: Acute and convalescent COVID-19 specimens originated in the United States, Italy and Spain. PBMCs, B-cell-depleted T cells, or T cells provided the cDNA or gDNA that made up the material.

As originally analysed: Nucleated cell counts were estimated from reference gene primer amplification. Assay used: immunoSEQ multiplex PCR; TCRdb lists only in-frame clones, some missing. That table is the source of V, J and clone size, and D and trimming were worked out from the DNA. The sample lists hundreds of thousands of clones, about 87% occurring once. The CDR3 consists of 12 residues. The germline CDR1 and CDR2 sequences are SGHDT and YYEEEE. The ends were cut back, 0 bases at V and 13 bases at J, with 8 bases in the middle. The chain uses TRBV5-6 and TRBJ1-6; D is unresolved. The clonotype was recovered from a woman between 50 and 59 years old who had recovered from COVID-19. The sequenced material came from PBMCs or T cells enriched from blood (not recorded which). The CDR3 loop is CASSLDLEPLHF. The CDR3 nucleotides are TGTGCCAGCAGCTTGGATCTGGAGCCCCTCCACTTT.